This T cell receptor beta chain is from a study of control samples from healthy donors and cancer patients. The data were produced by immunoSEQ multiplex PCR, yet TCRdb's version contains in-frame clones alone and is incomplete. The table has about 89,000 clones, about 83% seen once. This CDR3 is 17 amino acids long. Germline CDR1 and CDR2: KGHDR and SFDVKD. Trimming took 2 bases from V and 6 from J, leaving 20 bases between them. The material sequenced was blood. This receptor was taken from a woman aged 40 to 50 in good health. This chain connects TRBV24-1 to TRBJ2-3, with D perhaps matching TRBD2 (7 bases). The CDR3 DNA sequence: TGTGCCACCAGTGATTACGGGACTATCGGGGGCGTGGATACGCAGTATTTT. Amino acid sequence: CATSDYGTIGGVDTQYF.